This paragraph covers one TCR beta chain sequence. The data derive from a study of regulatory T cells in long-lasting Graves disease. As to time point: newly diagnosed GD, antithyroid drugs for less than 3 months. There was RNA extracted from PBMCs, and the TCR library was made from it. With 2 bases removed from V and 1 base from J, the gap between germline ends came to 9 bases. This CDR3 region has 15 residues. Germline loops: CDR1 SGHTA, CDR2 FQGTGA. iRepertoire HTBI primers and Arm-PCR of CDR3 regions built TCR beta libraries. TCRdb recomputed calls from the multiplex PCR reads with MiXCR, one row per CDR3 protein. The table shows around 460,000 distinct CDR3 sequences, with approximately 15% occurring only once. In addition, the sample was reused for a study of T cells in Graves' hyperthyroidism and ophthalmopathy. As that study records: The primer set for the first-round RT-PCR of the TCR CDR3 was HTBI. Blood held most thyroid clonotypes expanded above 0.001 frequency.

This TCR was sampled from a woman aged 50 to 65 with Graves disease. The chain links TRBV7-3 to TRBJ2-1; D not resolved. This specimen was peripheral blood mononuclear cells (PBMCs), taken at new diagnosis, from a patient treated with antithyroid drugs. In DNA, the CDR3 is TGTGCCAGCAGCTTACAATCAACGTCCTACAATGAGCAGTTCTTC. Protein sequence: CASSLQSTSYNEQFF.